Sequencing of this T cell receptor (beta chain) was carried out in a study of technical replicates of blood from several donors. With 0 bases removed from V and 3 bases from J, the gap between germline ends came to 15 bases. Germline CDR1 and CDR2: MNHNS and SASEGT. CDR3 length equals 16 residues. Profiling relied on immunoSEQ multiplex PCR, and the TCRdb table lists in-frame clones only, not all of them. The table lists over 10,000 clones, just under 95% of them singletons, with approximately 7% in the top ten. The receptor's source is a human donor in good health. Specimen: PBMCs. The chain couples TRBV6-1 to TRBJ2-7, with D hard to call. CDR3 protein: CASSEALTAKIYEQYF. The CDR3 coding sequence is TGTGCCAGCAGTGAAGCGCTAACTGCAAAAATCTACGAGCAGTACTTC.